The 6 T cell receptor beta chains presented below share a single source sample, sequenced in a study of cytomegalovirus exposure and HLA in healthy donors. PCR amplification relied on 60 Vbeta primers (plus 13 Jbeta primers). This table comes from immunoSEQ multiplex PCR, and its TCRdb copy is limited to in-frame clones, with some not included. The repertoire holds some 110,000 clones, 9.5% seen once, with 2.5% to 3.5% in the top ten. The sample comprised PBMCs. Receptors were obtained from a man aged 25-45 years in good health and CMV-seronegative.

The CDR3 loop is CASRDREYEQYF. The CDR3 DNA reads as TGCGCCAGCAGGGACAGGGAATACGAGCAGTACTTC. The rearrangement links TRBV10-2 to TRBJ2-7; 8 nucleotides match TRBD1. The V gene end was trimmed by 6 bases and the J gene end by 4 bases; junction bases not matched to a gene: 2. Germline CDR1 reads WSHSY; CDR2 reads SAAADI. The CDR3 extends over 12 amino acids.

The chain combines TRBV5-1 with TRBJ1-3; D gene ambiguous. The CDR3 runs to 15 residues. The germline V and J ends were trimmed by 0 bases and 0 bases, with 7 bases remaining between them. CDR1 SGHRS and CDR2 YFSETQ come from the germline V gene. CDR3 sequence reads: CASSLGQASGNTIYF. CDR3 coding DNA: TGCGCCAGCAGCTTGGGTCAGGCCTCTGGAAACACCATATATTTT.

This sequence joins TRBV9 and TRBJ2-7; 12 nucleotides align to TRBD2. Germline assignment: CDR1 SGDLS and CDR2 YYNGEE. V shed 0 bases, J shed 7 bases, and the junction held 5 bases outside the gene matches. CDR3 length: 15 residues. The CDR3 here is CASSVETSGSGEQYF. CDR3 DNA sequence: TGTGCCAGCAGCGTAGAGACTAGCGGGAGCGGAGAGCAGTACTTC.

The V call is TRBV29-1, the J call TRBJ2-5, with D possibly matching TRBD2 (6 bases). This CDR3 contains 15 residues. Trimming took 6 bases from V and 3 from J, leaving 20 bases between them. Germline CDR1 reads SQVTM; CDR2 reads ANQGSEA. This CDR3 is CSVRPGTPNEETQYF. CDR3 coding DNA: TGCAGCGTACGGCCCGGGACTCCGAACGAAGAGACCCAGTACTTC. Supplemented by reference TRBV29-1 and TRBJ2-5, the full variable domain reads SAVISQKPSRDICQRGTSLTIQCQVDSQVTMMFWYRQQPGQSLTLIATANQGSEATYESGFVIDKFPISRPNLTFSTLTVSNMSPEDSSIYLCSVRPGTPNEETQYFGPGTRLLVL.

This clone showed up just a few times. The chain links TRBV5-1 to TRBJ2-7, with a weak D call TRBD1 (6 bases). The CDR3 has 15 amino acids. Germline values: CDR1 SGHRS, CDR2 YFSETQ. V shed 2 bases and J shed 1 base, with 13 bases lying between them. The CDR3 DNA follows: TGCGCCAGCAGCTTTGACAGGAGCCAGTCCTACGAGCAGTACTTC. It is translated as CASSFDRSQSYEQYF.

This clone was detected only a few times. The V call is TRBV10-1, the J call TRBJ2-5, with D possibly TRBD2 on 6 matching bases. The CDR3 contains 13 residues. The V gene's germline CDR1 is WNHNN and CDR2 SYGVQD (reference sequence). V dropped 5 bases and J dropped 9 bases, with 16 bases sitting between them. The CDR3 DNA follows: TGCGCCAGCAGTCTAAATCCTTGGGAGGCCCAGTACTTC. Translated: CASSLNPWEAQYF.